This TCR beta chain is drawn from a study of blood T cells in healthy people across ages (dated by TCRdb to between 2015 and 2016). Turning to the overall study: In model experiments, template switching captured roughly one uniquely barcoded TCR beta cDNA molecule for every two T cells. To track age-related changes in TCR beta repertoire diversity, the study relied on deep sequencing normalized with unique cDNA molecular identifiers. Four age groups were formed from the donors: young (average around 15 years), middle-aged (around 37), aged (about 68) and long-lived (about 80). Using the same blood draw, the study looked at two additional independent replicas of 1 million unique cDNA reads for two donors, one aged 18 to 30 and the other aged 80 or older. The investigation overall reported the following: The long-lived group showed more naive CD4+ T cells, fewer expanded clones and increased TCR diversity than the aged group, suggesting age selection. Because donor CMV infection status was unknown, age-related changes in expanded clonotypes were potentially confounded. Estimates of total diversity based on one million sequenced T cells were considered lower bounds and underestimates. Because profiling used bulk unsorted PBMCs, naive and antigen-experienced compartments could not be compared conclusively. Observed TCR beta diversity per million T cells fell roughly linearly with age, and a significant reduction was already apparent by age roughly 40. Observed TCR beta diversity correlated strongly with the percentage of naive T cells measured by flow cytometry.

At the junction V is shortened by 4 bases and J by 8 bases; bases outside the gene matches: 5. The germline V gene encodes CDR1 SNHLY and CDR2 FYNNEI. From its cysteine to its phenylalanine, the CDR3 spans 14 amino acids. The DNA shown is the 42-base CDR3, in frame from base 1. Receptor amplification or capture employed 5' RACE. Sequenced using an Illumina HiSeq 2500. A second PCR of roughly 7 to 11 cycles was performed with a sample-barcoded 5' primer and a J-beta primer mix. A template-switch 5' adaptor carrying 12 random nucleotides introduced a unique molecular identifier onto each TCR beta cDNA molecule. Each sample yielded at least 2.5 million CDR3-containing paired-end reads. The Mint cDNA synthesis kit, primed by a TRBC-specific oligonucleotide, was used to synthesize first-strand cDNA from all RNA. Following uracil-DNA glycosylase treatment, all cDNA underwent a first 18-cycle PCR with the universal primers M1SS and BC2_uni_R. The published analysis was carried out like this. For normalization, 1 million high-quality reads, each with a distinct molecular identifier, were randomly selected from each sample. Instead of being binned into consensus sequences, reads with shared molecular identifiers were discarded. CDR3 identification, clonotype clustering and error correction used MiTCR with a Q25 quality threshold and the strictest error-elimination algorithm. A nonparametric unseen species model with Euler transformation was used to estimate a lower bound on total TCR beta diversity. TCRdb passed the public sequencing reads through fastp at Q25 and MiXCR, retaining productive beta sequences. Entries are consolidated by CDR3 protein sequence, retaining the most common genes and DNA. TCRdb's processing, not the authors', yielded these V and J calls. This sample lists 800,000 to 1,300,000 distinct CDR3 sequences; under 30% were detected once. Clones ranked in the top ten supply about 0.69% of the sample.

The approximately 39 donors, aged 6 to 90 years, were systemically healthy Caucasian individuals from Russia. Each donor gave ten milliliters of peripheral blood, drawn into EDTA-treated Vacutainer tubes. Ficoll-Paque density-gradient centrifugation was used to isolate PBMCs, with at least 7 million obtained per sample. Total RNA was extracted from PBMCs with Trizol reagent, with at least 5.5 micrograms obtained per sample. For every donor, an aliquot of PBMCs went through flow cytometry to measure the percentages of naive CD45RAhigh/CD27high T cells. In the case of this clonotype: Its antigen remains unidentified. One base away there is no much larger clone; base qualities are not given.

The data were also submitted as part of a second study, on T cells of mothers and their children. From that second study: The donors were nine systemically healthy Caucasian individuals, made up of three mothers and their six children. cDNA synthesis consumed the entire amount of extracted RNA, loaded at about 1.6 ug RNA in each 15 ul reaction. In the second PCR, sample barcodes and 2-4 random nucleotides were introduced via the M1S primer. Over 9 million TCR beta CDR3 reads were obtained for each mother, and around 2.7 million reads were obtained for each child. Thymic selection shapes the output of TCR recombination in a similar way in related and unrelated pairs, and inherited differences have a minor effect. Normalized repertoire overlap was always found to be slightly, but never significantly, higher in related mother-child pairs than in unrelated mother-child pairs. Persistent microchimeric T cell clones were not detected, at a sensitivity of about 99 clones per million clonotypes. Deep NGS was used in the study to compare the TCR beta repertoires of mothers and children and to look for features that separate related mother-child pairs from unrelated individuals. On average, the children were approximately 12 +/- 4 years old, while the mothers were 40 +/- 4 years old. Libraries were sequenced on Illumina HiSeq 2000 with 100+100 nt paired-end reads after adapter ligation with NEBNext reagents. Mother and child libraries were prepared a month apart and sequenced in separate runs to prevent cross-contamination. For each donor, somewhere between about 500,000 and 2,300,000 distinct TCR beta clonotypes were identified. Naive TCR beta clonotypes were estimated from low-frequency clonotypes matched to each donor's FACS-determined naive share, without sorting.

Material: blood. Recombination linked TRBV2 to TRBJ1-4, with TRBD1 matching 9 junction bases. The clonotype comes from a girl aged 2-10 years in good health. CDR3 sequence: CASSGWTGEEKLFF. The nucleotides read TGTGCCAGCAGTGGTTGGACAGGGGAGGAAAAACTGTTTTTT.